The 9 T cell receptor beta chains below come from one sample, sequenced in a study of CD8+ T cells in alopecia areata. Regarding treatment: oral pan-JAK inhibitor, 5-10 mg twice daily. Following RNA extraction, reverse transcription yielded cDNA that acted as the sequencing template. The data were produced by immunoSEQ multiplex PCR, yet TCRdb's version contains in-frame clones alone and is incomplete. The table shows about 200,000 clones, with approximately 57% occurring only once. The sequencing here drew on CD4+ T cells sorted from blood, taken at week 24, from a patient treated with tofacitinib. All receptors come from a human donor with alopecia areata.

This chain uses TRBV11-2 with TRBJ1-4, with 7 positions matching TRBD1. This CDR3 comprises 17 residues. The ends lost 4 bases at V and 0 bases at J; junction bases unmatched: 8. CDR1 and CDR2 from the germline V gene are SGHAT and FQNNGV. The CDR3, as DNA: TGTGCCAGCAGCTCGGGGGACAGACCCTCAACTAATGAAAAACTGTTTTTT. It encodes CASSSGDRPSTNEKLFF. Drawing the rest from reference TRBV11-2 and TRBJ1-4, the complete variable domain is EAGVAQSPRYKIIEKRQSVAFWCNPISGHATLYWYQQILGQGPKLLIQFQNNGVVDDSQLPKDRFSAERLKGVDSTLKIQPAKLEDSAVYLCASSSGDRPSTNEKLFFGSGTQLSVL.

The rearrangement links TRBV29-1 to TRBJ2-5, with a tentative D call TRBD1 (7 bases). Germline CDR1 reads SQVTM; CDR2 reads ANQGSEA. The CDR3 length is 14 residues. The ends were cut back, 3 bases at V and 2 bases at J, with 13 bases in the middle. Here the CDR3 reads CSVDPTGRQETQYF. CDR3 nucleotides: TGCAGCGTTGACCCGACAGGGAGGCAAGAGACCCAGTACTTC.

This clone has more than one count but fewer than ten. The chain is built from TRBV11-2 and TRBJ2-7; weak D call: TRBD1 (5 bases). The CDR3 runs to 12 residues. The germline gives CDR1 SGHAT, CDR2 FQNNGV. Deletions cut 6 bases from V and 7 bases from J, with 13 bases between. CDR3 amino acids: CASRHRLREQYF. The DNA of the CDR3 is TGTGCCAGCAGACACAGGTTGCGGGAGCAGTACTTC.

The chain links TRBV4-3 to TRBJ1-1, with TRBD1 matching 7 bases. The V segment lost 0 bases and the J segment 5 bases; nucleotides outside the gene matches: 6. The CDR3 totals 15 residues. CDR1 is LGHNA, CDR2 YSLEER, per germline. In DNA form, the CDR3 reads TGCGCCAGCAGCCAAGAGTTACAGGGACAGACTGAAGCTTTCTTT. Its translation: CASSQELQGQTEAFF.

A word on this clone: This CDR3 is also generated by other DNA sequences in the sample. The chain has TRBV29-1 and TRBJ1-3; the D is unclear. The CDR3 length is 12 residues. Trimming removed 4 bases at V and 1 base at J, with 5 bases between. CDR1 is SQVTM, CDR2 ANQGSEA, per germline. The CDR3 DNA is TGCAGCGTTGGGATTTCTGGAAACACCATATATTTT. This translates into CSVGISGNTIYF.

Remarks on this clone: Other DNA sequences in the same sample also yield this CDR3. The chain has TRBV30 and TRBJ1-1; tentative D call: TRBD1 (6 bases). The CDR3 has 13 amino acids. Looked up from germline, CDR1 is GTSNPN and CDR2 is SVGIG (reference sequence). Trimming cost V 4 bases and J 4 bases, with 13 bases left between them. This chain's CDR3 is CAWNTGLVTEAFF. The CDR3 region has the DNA TGTGCCTGGAATACAGGGCTCGTCACTGAAGCTTTCTTT.

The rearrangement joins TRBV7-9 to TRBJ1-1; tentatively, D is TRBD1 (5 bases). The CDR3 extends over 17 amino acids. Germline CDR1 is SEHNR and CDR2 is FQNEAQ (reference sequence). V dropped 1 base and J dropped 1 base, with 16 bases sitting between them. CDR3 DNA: TGTGCCAGCAGCTTAGTCGGGGGGACCAGATCGAACACTGAAGCTTTCTTT. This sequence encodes CASSLVGGTRSNTEAFF.

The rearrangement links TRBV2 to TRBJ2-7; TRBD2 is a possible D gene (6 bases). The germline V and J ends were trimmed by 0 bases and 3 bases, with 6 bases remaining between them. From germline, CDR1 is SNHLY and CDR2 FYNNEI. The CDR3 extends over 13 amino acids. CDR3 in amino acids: CASSEASGYEQYF. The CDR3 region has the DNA TGTGCCAGCAGTGAAGCTAGCGGCTACGAGCAGTACTTC.

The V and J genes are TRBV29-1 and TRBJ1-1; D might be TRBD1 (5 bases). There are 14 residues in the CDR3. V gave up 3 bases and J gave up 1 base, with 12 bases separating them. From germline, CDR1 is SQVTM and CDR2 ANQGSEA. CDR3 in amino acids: CSVDRDGQNTEAFF. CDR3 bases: TGCAGCGTTGACCGGGACGGGCAGAACACTGAAGCTTTCTTT.